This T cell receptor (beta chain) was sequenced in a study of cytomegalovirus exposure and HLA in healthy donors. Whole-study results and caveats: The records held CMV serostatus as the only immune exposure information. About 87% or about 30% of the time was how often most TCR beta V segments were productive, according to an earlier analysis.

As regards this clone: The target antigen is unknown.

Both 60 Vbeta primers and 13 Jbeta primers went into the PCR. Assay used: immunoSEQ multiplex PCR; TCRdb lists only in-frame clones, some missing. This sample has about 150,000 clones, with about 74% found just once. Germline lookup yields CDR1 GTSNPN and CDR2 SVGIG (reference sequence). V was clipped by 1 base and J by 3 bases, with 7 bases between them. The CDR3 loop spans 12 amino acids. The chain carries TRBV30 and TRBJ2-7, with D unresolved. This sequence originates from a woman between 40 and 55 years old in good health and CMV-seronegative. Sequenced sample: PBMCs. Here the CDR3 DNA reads TGTGCCTGGAGTGGCCAGGACTACGAGCAGTACTTC. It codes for CAWSGQDYEQYF. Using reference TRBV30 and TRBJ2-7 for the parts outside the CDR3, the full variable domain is SQTIHQWPATLVQPVGSPLSLECTVEGTSNPNLYWYRQAAGRGLQLLFYSVGIGQISSEVPQNLSASRPQDRQFILSSKKLLLSDSGFYLCAWSGQDYEQYFGPGTRLTVT.